Each of the 6 T cell receptor beta chains below was sequenced from the same sample in a study of Graves' ophthalmopathy and Graves' hyperthyroidism. Investigators amplified TCR beta CDR3 regions from RNA transcripts. RT-PCR with HTBI primers came first, then second-round multiplex PCR. TCRdb re-called the multiplex PCR reads with MiXCR, one entry per CDR3 protein. Of about 1.2 million distinct CDR3 sequences in the sample, less than 45% were seen once. Sequenced sample: peripheral blood or thyroid tissue (not recorded which). Receptors originate from an adult man with Graves' hyperthyroidism.

This clonotype was found a few times. The chain combines TRBV20-1 with TRBJ2-5; 9 positions match TRBD2. The V gene's germline CDR1 is DFQATT and CDR2 SNEGSKA (reference sequence). Losses at the gene ends were 3 bases for V and 2 bases for J; bases not matched to a gene: 10. The CDR3 is 16 residues long. CDR3 sequence: CSARGLIAGDQETQYF. CDR3 in DNA: TGCAGTGCTAGGGGCCTAATAGCGGGGGATCAAGAGACCCAGTACTTC.

This clonotype has only a few counts. V gene TRBV5-1 combines with J gene TRBJ1-5, with 11 bases that match TRBD1. Unmatched junction bases numbered 6, after V lost 3 bases and J lost 4 bases. The germline gives CDR1 SGHRS, CDR2 YFSETQ. The CDR3 consists of 16 residues. CDR3 coding DNA: TGCGCCAGCAGCTCTGGGACAGGGGGTGGTAATCAGCCCCAGCATTTT. Its protein is CASSSGTGGGNQPQHF.

This clonotype was seen a few times. The CDR3 bases are TGTGCCAGCAGCTCAGGGACTAGCGGGGATTTACGCGAGCAGTACTTC. Protein sequence: CASSSGTSGDLREQYF. The V and J genes are TRBV7-8 and TRBJ2-7; 13 bases are shared with TRBD2. From germline, CDR1 is SGHVS and CDR2 FQNEAQ. The CDR3 consists of 16 residues. Unmatched junction bases numbered 9, after V lost 4 bases and J lost 6 bases.

The chain combines TRBV6-2 or TRBV6-3 with TRBJ2-2; D is possibly TRBD2 (5 bases). The CDR3 covers 15 residues. CDR1 is MNHEY, CDR2 SVGEGT, per germline. The V gene lost 1 base and the J gene lost 4 bases, with 10 bases spanning the gap. This chain's CDR3 is CASSYYGMGTGELFF. As DNA, the CDR3 is TGTGCCAGCAGTTACTACGGGATGGGCACCGGGGAGCTGTTTTTT.

In its sample, this clonotype was seen many times. This chain uses TRBV9 with TRBJ1-5; D not resolved. The CDR3 sequence is 13 residues long. V lost 5 bases and J 10 bases, leaving 16 bases between the germline ends. Germline V gene sequence: CDR1 SGDLS, CDR2 YYNGEE. For the CDR3, the DNA is TGTGCCAGCAGTCTAGCAGGTGTTCCTCCCCAGCATTTT. It translates to CASSLAGVPPQHF.

This clonotype showed up many times. The rearrangement joins TRBV19 to TRBJ2-7; 7 positions match TRBD2. The germline CDR1 and CDR2 sequences are LNHDA and SQIVND (reference sequence). V lost 3 bases to trimming and J lost 3 bases; unmatched junction nucleotides: 8. CDR3 size: 15 residues. The CDR3 DNA reads TGTGCCAGTAGTATCCCGGGGCTAGCGGACTACGAGCAGTACTTC. This translates into CASSIPGLADYEQYF.